Below, 14 T cell receptor beta chains from the same sample are listed, as sequenced in a study of identical twins. TCRdb fed the 5' RACE reads into MiXCR, producing one record per CDR3 protein. Of under 1 million distinct CDR3 sequences in the sample, roughly 12% are singletons; the top ten hold around 1.6%. The data were also submitted as part of a second study, on yellow fever vaccine responses in identical twins.

Input material: PBMCs. The receptor set was obtained from a woman in her late teens or twenties in good health.

This clonotype was counted a few times. The gene calls are TRBV20-1 and TRBJ2-3; 9 nucleotides agree with TRBD2. CDR1 and CDR2 from the germline V gene are DFQATT and SNEGSKA (reference sequence). The trim removed 6 bases at V and 0 bases at J, leaving 7 bases unmatched. The CDR3 totals 15 residues. Here the CDR3 reads CSAPGLATSTDTQYF. Here the CDR3 DNA reads TGCAGTGCCCCTGGACTAGCGACTAGCACAGATACGCAGTATTTT.

The chain uses TRBV20-1 and TRBJ2-1; 14 nucleotides line up with TRBD2. The junction had 4 bases not matched to a gene; V was cut back by 2 bases and J by 4 bases. This CDR3 contains 16 residues. Germline CDR1 reads DFQATT; CDR2 reads SNEGSKA (reference sequence). For the CDR3, the DNA is TGCAGTGCTAGACAAAGACTAGCGGGAGGGTACAATGAGCAGTTCTTC. Its protein is CSARQRLAGGYNEQFF.

This clonotype was detected a few times. This rearrangement joins TRBV7-3 to TRBJ2-5, with D uncertain. The CDR3 contains 13 residues. Germline CDR1 reads SGHTA; CDR2 reads FQGTGA. Trimming removed 2 bases at V and 1 base at J, with 5 bases between. CDR3 nucleotides: TGTGCCAGCAGCTTACTGCCCCAAGAGACCCAGTACTTC. Translating gives CASSLLPQETQYF.

Only a few counts were recorded for this clonotype. The rearrangement joins TRBV27 to TRBJ2-5, with D maybe TRBD2 (6 bases). This CDR3 contains 10 residues. The V end was cut by 11 bases, the J end by 5 bases, with 9 bases between. CDR1 MNHEY and CDR2 SMNVEV come from the germline V gene (reference sequence). The CDR3 loop is CAAGGETQYF. The DNA of the CDR3 is TGTGCCGCAGGAGGGGAGACCCAGTACTTC.

The gene calls are TRBV27 and TRBJ2-7, with D unclear. Germline CDR1 and CDR2: MNHEY and SMNVEV (reference sequence). This CDR3 is built from 14 residues. The ends were cut back, 4 bases at V and 2 bases at J, with 12 bases in the middle. The DNA of the CDR3 is TGTGCCAGCAGTTGTACACGACACACCTACGAGCAGTACGTC. It codes for CASSCTRHTYEQYV.

This rearrangement joins TRBV28 to TRBJ2-7; 11 nucleotides agree with TRBD2. Germline CDR1 MDHEN, CDR2 SYDVKM. The CDR3 spans 16 residues. The J segment lost 7 bases and the V segment lost 2 bases, leaving 10 bases of the junction unmatched. This CDR3 reads CASSLHTTSGRLEQYF. The CDR3 DNA reads as TGTGCCAGCAGTTTACACACAACTAGCGGGAGACTAGAGCAGTACTTC.

The V gene is TRBV28, the J gene TRBJ2-7, with D perhaps assigned TRBD1 or TRBD2 (5 bases each). CDR3 size: 15 residues. The V end was cut by 4 bases, the J end by 3 bases, with 16 bases between. CDR1 and CDR2 (germline): MDHEN, SYDVKM. The CDR3 here is CASSSGTIVNYEQYF. The CDR3 DNA follows: TGTGCCAGCAGTTCCGGGACGATCGTCAACTACGAGCAGTACTTC.

J is TRBJ2-4 and V is TRBV29-1; the D gene is possibly TRBD2 (5 bases). CDR1 is SQVTM and CDR2 is ANQGSEA in the germline V gene. Trimming took 1 base from V and 10 from J, leaving 35 bases between them. The CDR3 covers 20 residues. The CDR3 DNA reads as TGCAGCGTTGAAGTCTCTGATCTAGCCGGTTACTGGGGTGGTCCGGTTATTCAGTACTTC. Its translation is CSVEVSDLAGYWGGPVIQYF.

This clonotype has a count of ten or more. The rearrangement joins TRBV2 to TRBJ2-7; no definite D call. The CDR3 sequence is 11 residues long. Germline CDR1 and CDR2: SNHLY and FYNNEI. V was clipped by 6 bases and J by 1 base, with 4 bases between them. The CDR3 protein is CASRLSYEQYV. CDR3 nucleotide sequence: TGTGCCAGCAGACTTTCCTACGAGCAGTACGTC.

The rearrangement joins TRBV28 to TRBJ1-1; 8 bases are a match to TRBD1. Germline CDR1 reads MDHEN; CDR2 reads SYDVKM. With V trimmed by 2 bases and J by 1 base, 9 bases remained unmatched. The CDR3 contains 17 residues. CDR3 protein: CASSLGTGFRGNTEAFF. In nucleotides, the CDR3 is TGTGCCAGCAGTTTAGGGACAGGATTTCGGGGGAACACTGAAGCTTTCTTT.

This clonotype was seen just once. The genes are TRBV20-1 and TRBJ2-5; TRBD2 might be the D (5 bases). The germline V and J ends were trimmed by 3 bases and 1 base, with 12 bases remaining between them. This CDR3 spans 14 amino acids. Per germline, CDR1 DFQATT and CDR2 SNEGSKA (reference sequence). DNA for the CDR3: TGCAGTGCTAGCCCGGCGGGCCTCCAAGAGACCCAGTACTTC. It yields the protein CSASPAGLQETQYF.

The J gene is TRBJ2-5, the V gene TRBV19, with 9 nucleotides matching TRBD2. CDR3 length: 13 residues. Germline V gene sequence: CDR1 LNHDA, CDR2 SQIVND (reference sequence). V was pared by 6 bases and J by 4 bases, with 3 bases of the junction left unmatched. The CDR3 region has the DNA TGTGCCAGTAGGACTAGCGGCGGAGAGACCCAGTACTTC. The encoded protein is CASRTSGGETQYF.

The V gene is TRBV4-1, the J gene TRBJ2-1; D gene ambiguous. Deletions cut 4 bases from V and 0 bases from J, with 16 bases between. The CDR3 contains 17 residues. Germline values: CDR1 MGHRA, CDR2 YSYEKL. The CDR3 is CASSLVGMGSSYNEQFF. CDR3 in DNA: TGCGCCAGCAGCCTAGTAGGTATGGGGTCCTCCTACAATGAGCAGTTCTTC.

As for this clonotype: The CDR3 does not end in the conserved phenylalanine or tryptophan, so this is likely a read error. The chain couples TRBV24-1 to TRBJ2-1, with D unresolved. V lost 5 bases and J lost 4, with 8 bases in between. This CDR3 has 13 residues. Germline V lookup: CDR1 KGHDR, CDR2 SFDVKD. Written as DNA, the CDR3 is TGTGCCACCAGTGCGGCAATTTACAATGAGCAGTTCGTC. It yields the protein CATSAAIYNEQFV.